A single sample gave rise to the 2 T cell receptor beta chains below, sequenced in a study of blood T cell repertoires in COVID-19. Here immunoSEQ multiplex PCR was the method, and the copy in TCRdb shows in-frame clones only, minus some. Among about 400,000 clones listed, roughly nine tenths were seen once. The sequenced material came from PBMCs or T cells enriched from blood (not recorded which). Receptor source: a woman in her 30s who had recovered from COVID-19.

This clone has only one observation. The gene calls are TRBV19 and TRBJ1-1; 8 bases match TRBD1. CDR1 is LNHDA and CDR2 is SQIVND in the germline V gene (reference sequence). This CDR3 has 15 amino acids. Unmatched junction bases numbered 12, after V lost 7 bases and J lost 5 bases. This CDR3 is CASKVQGGLRTEAFF. The DNA of the CDR3 is TGTGCCAGTAAGGTACAGGGGGGTCTGAGGACTGAAGCTTTCTTT.

The rearrangement uses TRBV6-2 or TRBV6-3 and TRBJ1-1; TRBD1 matches 7 bases. The germline CDR1 and CDR2 sequences are MNHEY and SVGEGT. With V trimmed by 4 bases and J by 0 bases, 5 bases remained unmatched. The CDR3 consists of 15 residues. This chain's CDR3 is CASSSIDRVNTEAFF. For the CDR3, the DNA is TGTGCCAGCAGTTCCATCGACAGGGTGAACACTGAAGCTTTCTTT.